These 13 T cell receptor beta chains were sequenced from one sample in a study of T cell repertoires in cytomegalovirus infection. MiXCR, run by TCRdb on the reads, gives a single entry per CDR3 protein. The data show about 150,000 distinct CDR3 sequences, 23% seen once. The sequenced sample consisted of PBMCs. The receptors were gathered from a human donor in good health (CMV status not recorded). Some clones in this sample may be carry-over from other donors' samples.

This clonotype was seen many times. This sequence joins TRBV5-5 and TRBJ2-1, with TRBD2 matching over 13 bases. V lost 4 bases, J lost 9 bases, and 7 bases stayed unmatched. The CDR3 is 15 amino acids. Looked up from germline, CDR1 is SGHKS and CDR2 is YYEKEE (reference sequence). This CDR3 reads CASSTTSGGAAEQFF. The CDR3 DNA reads as TGTGCCAGCAGCACCACTAGCGGGGGGGCCGCTGAGCAGTTCTTC.

As concerns this clonotype: Germline is not matched at one junction end, which may reflect a read error. The DNA for the CDR3 is TGTGTCAGCAGCTATAGGACAGGGGAGGATACGCAGTATTTT. It specifies CVSSYRTGEDTQYF. The V and J genes are TRBV7-6 and TRBJ2-3; 9 nucleotides line up with TRBD1. The CDR3 consists of 14 residues. Germline values: CDR1 SGHVS, CDR2 FNYEAQ.

This chain joins TRBV7-6 and TRBJ1-6; D not certain. Germline V CDR1 and CDR2: SGHVS, FNYEAQ. V lost 5 bases to trimming and J lost 2 bases, with 10 bases between them. The CDR3 runs 15 residues. CDR3 region: CASSPQEAYNSPLHF. The CDR3 DNA follows: TGTGCCAGCAGCCCCCAAGAGGCCTATAATTCACCCCTCCACTTT. Full variable domain (missing parts from reference TRBV7-6 and TRBJ1-6): GAGVSQSPRYKVTKRGQDVALRCDPISGHVSLYWYRQALGQGPEFLTYFNYEAQQDKSGLPNDRFSAERPEGSISTLTIQRTEQRDSAMYRCASSPQEAYNSPLHFGNGTRLTVT.

This clonotype was picked up a small number of times. The chain has TRBV28 and TRBJ1-2; D is undetermined. Trimming took 5 bases from V and 8 from J, leaving 15 bases between them. Germline CDR1 MDHEN, CDR2 SYDVKM. The CDR3 is made up of 13 amino acids. CDR3 bases: TGTGCCAGCAGTGCTTCGGGTTCGGGGGGCTACACCTTC. This gives the protein CASSASGSGGYTF.

V and J are TRBV5-8 and TRBJ2-5, with TRBD2 matching over 14 bases. Trimming took 0 bases from V and 4 from J; bases not matched to a gene: 5. Germline values: CDR1 SGHTS, CDR2 YDEGEE. The CDR3 contains 17 residues. CDR3: CASSLVTGLAGVETQYF. The CDR3 DNA follows: TGTGCCAGCAGCTTGGTGACGGGACTAGCGGGGGTAGAGACCCAGTACTTC. Filled out from reference TRBV5-8 and TRBJ2-5, the complete variable domain reads EAGVTQSPTHLIKTRGQQATLRCSPISGHTSVYWYQQALGLGLQFLLWYDEGEERNRGNFPPRFSGRQFPNYSSELNVNALELEDSALYLCASSLVTGLAGVETQYFGPGTRLLVL.

This clonotype was observed once. This chain links TRBV11-2 with TRBJ1-1, with no clear D. The CDR3 has 17 amino acids. V lost 1 base and J lost 1, with 16 bases in between. Germline V gives CDR1 SGHAT, CDR2 FQNNGV. The DNA of the CDR3 is TGTGCCAGCAGCTTAGCCGGGTTGAGAGGAACGAACACTGAAGCTTTCTTT. This gives the protein CASSLAGLRGTNTEAFF.

V usage is TRBV19 and J usage is TRBJ2-7; TRBD1 matches at 7 bases. Germline lookup yields CDR1 LNHDA and CDR2 SQIVND (reference sequence). With V trimmed by 2 bases and J by 3 bases, 10 bases remained unmatched. The CDR3 loop spans 16 amino acids. DNA for the CDR3: TGTGCCAGTAGTATAACGGGACAGACGGCGGGCTACGAGCAGTACTTC. It translates to CASSITGQTAGYEQYF.

This clonotype was recorded at least ten times. The V and J genes are TRBV7-8 and TRBJ1-1, with D possibly TRBD1 on 6 matching bases. V was cut by 6 bases and J by 0 bases, with 17 bases left in between. Germline V gives CDR1 SGHVS, CDR2 FQNEAQ. The length of the CDR3 is 16 residues. The CDR3 protein is CASSYRTAAMNTEAFF. The CDR3 coding sequence is TGTGCCAGCAGTTATAGGACAGCCGCAATGAACACTGAAGCTTTCTTT.

The chain employs TRBV23-1 and TRBJ2-1, with 10 bases lining up with TRBD1. TRBV23-1 is marked as an open reading frame, function uncertain. V dropped 8 bases and J dropped 6; count of bases not matched to a gene: 7. The CDR3 extends over 14 amino acids. CDR3 nucleotides: TGCGCCAGCGGACCGGGACAGGGGTCCAATGAGCAGTTCTTC. It specifies CASGPGQGSNEQFF.

This chain connects TRBV19 to TRBJ1-5, with 8 bases matching TRBD1. Germline V CDR1 and CDR2: LNHDA, SQIVND (reference sequence). CDR3 length: 14 residues. Germline trimming cut 7 bases from V and 1 base from J; bases unmatched to any gene: 3. The CDR3 nucleotides read TGTGCCAGTATTGGACAGGGAAGCAATCAGCCCCAGCATTTT. This translates into CASIGQGSNQPQHF.

A few counts support this clonotype. The CDR3 coding sequence is TGTGCCAGCAGCGGAACAACAGGGGGACACACTGAAGCTTTCTTT. Translated, it gives CASSGTTGGHTEAFF. V and J are TRBV5-4 and TRBJ1-1; the match to TRBD1 covers 8 bases. CDR1 is SGHNT and CDR2 is YYREEE in the germline V gene (reference sequence). This CDR3 contains 15 residues. The trim removed 4 bases at V and 3 bases at J, leaving 8 bases unmatched.

Many counts were recorded for this clonotype. This sequence joins TRBV7-9 and TRBJ1-2; TRBD1 is a possible D gene (5 bases). CDR1 is SEHNR, CDR2 FQNEAQ, per germline (reference sequence). This CDR3 has 14 amino acids. Trimming took off 5 bases at V and 5 bases at J, with 15 bases between the two ends. As DNA, the CDR3 is TGTGCCAGCAGCCTTACAGGACCTCCTTATGGCTACACCTTC. The encoded protein is CASSLTGPPYGYTF.

This clonotype came up many times. At one end the junction does not follow the germline gene, possibly because of a read error. The CDR3 DNA reads TGTGCCAGCAGGTTAGGACTAGCGTCCCAAGAGACCCAGTACTTC. Translation gives CASRLGLASQETQYF. This chain connects TRBV7-2 to TRBJ2-5, with TRBD2 matching 9 bases. Germline V gives CDR1 SGHTA, CDR2 FQGNSA. This CDR3 region has 15 residues.